What follows is one T cell receptor beta chain and its context. This sample is drawn from a study of OX40 agonist ivuxolimab in advanced cancers. Whole-study context: An anti-OX40 (CD134) antibody with agonistic activity, ivuxolimab, was administered to patients. Aged about 20 to 80 with a mean of around 60 years, they were less than 90% male.

V was trimmed by 7 bases and J by 6 bases, leaving 12 bases between them. The CDR3 extends over 12 amino acids. CDR1 is MNHNY, CDR2 SVGAGI, per germline (reference sequence). Here immunoSEQ multiplex PCR was the method, and the copy in TCRdb shows in-frame clones only, minus some. The data contain 15,000 to 20,000 clones, approximately 83% of them singletons. The clonotype originates from an adult with an advanced solid tumor such as melanoma, head and neck, liver or kidney cancer. V usage is TRBV6-6 and J usage is TRBJ1-2; D is perhaps TRBD1 (5 bases). Material: CD4+ or CD8+ T cells sorted from blood, obtained in a trial of the OX40 agonist ivuxolimab. Here the CDR3 DNA reads TGTGCCAGCACCCCGAGAGGGGATGGCTACACCTTC. Translating it yields CASTPRGDGYTF.